This T cell receptor (beta chain) was captured by sequencing in a study of PD-1 blockade in classical Hodgkin lymphoma. Profiled with immunoSEQ multiplex PCR; TCRdb holds only in-frame clones, not every one. The profile shows approximately 99,000 clones, roughly 76% of them singletons. Study outcomes and limitations: Exclusion applied to patients who initiated nivolumab less than 1 year following ASCT. A significant rise in TCR diversity was seen by C4D1 for CD4+ cells but not for CD8+ cells.

With respect to this clone: Its antigen is currently unknown.

Each patient's relapse followed autologous stem cell transplantation, and brentuximab vedotin exposure varied. This receptor was taken from a human donor with classical Hodgkin lymphoma. The sample was peripheral blood mononuclear cells (PBMCs), taken before the second cycle of nivolumab.

CDR3: CASRNPLAGAYTGELFF. The CDR3 DNA reads as TGTGCCAGTAGGAACCCACTAGCGGGAGCATACACCGGGGAGCTGTTTTTT. The J gene is TRBJ2-2, the V gene TRBV19, with TRBD2 identical over 11 bases. The CDR3 contains 17 residues. The germline CDR1 and CDR2 sequences are LNHDA and SQIVND (reference sequence). The V segment lost 6 bases and the J segment 3 bases; nucleotides outside the gene matches: 9.